The clone carrying this T cell receptor (beta chain) was seen a single time. This sample stems from a study of blood T cell repertoires in COVID-19. About the study: Samples representing acute and convalescent COVID-19 were sourced from the United States, Italy and Spain. PBMCs, B-cell-depleted T cells, or T cells were the source of the cDNA or gDNA that made up the material.

Using immunoSEQ multiplex PCR, the repertoire was profiled, and TCRdb retains in-frame clones only, with some absent. The sample lists around 370,000 clones; around nine tenths were seen once. The junction had 4 bases not matched to a gene; V was cut back by 8 bases and J by 0 bases. This CDR3 has 15 residues. The germline CDR1 and CDR2 sequences are SEHNR and FQNEAQ (reference sequence). The sequencing sample was made of peripheral blood. This sequence joins TRBV7-9 and TRBJ1-4; 9 bases map to TRBD1. The sequence came from a woman aged 70 to 79 with COVID-19, enrolled during active disease. The CDR3 region has the DNA TGTGCCAGCGCGGGACAGGGTGCAACTAATGAAAAACTGTTTTTT. As protein: CASAGQGATNEKLFF.